This TCR beta chain was observed in a study of T cells in Graves' hyperthyroidism and ophthalmopathy. Findings of the study overall: Ophthalmopathy was distinguished from stable hyperthyroidism by 13 V-J signatures. Also found in blood were most expanded thyroid clonotypes above 0.001.

In its sample, this clonotype was seen many times. What it binds is unknown. CDR1 and CDR2 (germline): ENHRY, SYGVKD. After removal of 2 bases from V and 5 bases from J, the junction contained 8 bases not matched to a gene. CDR3 length equals 15 residues. Pregnant or lactating patients were excluded, as were those with uncontrolled infection or other autoimmune disease. First hyperthyroidism diagnosis is when the blood sample was obtained, before any ophthalmopathy symptoms. RNA transcripts yielded amplified TCR beta CDR3 regions. TCR CDR3 regions were first amplified by RT-PCR with HTBI primers. TCRdb passed the multiplex PCR reads through MiXCR, listing each CDR3 protein once. The sample includes fewer than 300,000 distinct CDR3 sequences, about 25% seen only once; the top ten take around 30%.

The sequence was obtained from a man in his forties or fifties with Graves' hyperthyroidism that later progressed to Graves' ophthalmopathy. The chain employs TRBV10-3 and TRBJ2-5; 7 bases are shared with TRBD1. The sequencing sample was made of blood. The CDR3 reads CAISEPRQGSETQYF. DNA of the CDR3: TGTGCCATCAGTGAGCCTAGACAGGGCTCGGAGACCCAGTACTTC.